The rows below give T cell receptor beta chains drawn from one sample of a study of blood T cell repertoires in COVID-19. Sequencing used immunoSEQ multiplex PCR; TCRdb keeps in-frame clones, though not all of them. The repertoire includes fewer than 300,000 clones, 80% to 95% of them detected once, and 1.1% sits in the top ten. The source material was PBMCs or T cells enriched from blood (not recorded which). Receptors originate from a woman aged 25 to 39 who had recovered from COVID-19. CDR3s include the opening cysteine and the closing phenylalanine or tryptophan. The D gene is left open where the match is weak.

v_call: TRBV19; d_call: TRBD2; j_call: TRBJ2-1; cdr3_aa: CASSPSGGNEQFF; cdr3_nt: TGTGCCAGTTCTCCTAGCGGGGGGAATGAGCAGTTCTTC
v_call: TRBV19; d_call: TRBD1; j_call: TRBJ1-1; cdr3_aa: CASTTGGWSTEAFF; cdr3_nt: TGTGCCAGTACGACAGGGGGCTGGAGCACTGAAGCTTTCTTT
v_call: TRBV11-2; d_call: TRBD1; j_call: TRBJ1-5; cdr3_aa: CASSSVGQGGNQPQHF; cdr3_nt: TGTGCCAGCAGCTCAGTAGGACAGGGGGGCAATCAGCCCCAGCATTTT
v_call: TRBV5-1; d_call: .; j_call: TRBJ2-7; cdr3_aa: CASSLGAGDPYEQYF; cdr3_nt: TGCGCCAGCAGCTTGGGCGCAGGGGACCCCTACGAGCAGTACTTC
v_call: TRBV11-2; d_call: TRBD2; j_call: TRBJ2-7; cdr3_aa: CASSLGLAGYEQYF; cdr3_nt: TGTGCCAGCAGCTTAGGACTAGCGGGATACGAGCAGTACTTC
v_call: TRBV5-4; d_call: TRBD2; j_call: TRBJ2-2; cdr3_aa: CASSLGGLAGNTGELFF; cdr3_nt: TGTGCCAGCAGCTTGGGAGGACTAGCGGGGAACACCGGGGAGCTGTTTTTT
v_call: TRBV19; d_call: TRBD2; j_call: TRBJ2-3; cdr3_aa: CASSARLAGLGTDTQYF; cdr3_nt: TGTGCCAGTAGTGCCAGACTAGCGGGATTGGGAACAGATACGCAGTATTTT
v_call: TRBV7-9; d_call: TRBD1; j_call: TRBJ1-2; cdr3_aa: CASSQYGGEGAGYTF; cdr3_nt: TGTGCCAGCAGCCAGTACGGGGGCGAGGGGGCCGGCTACACCTTC
v_call: TRBV11-1; d_call: TRBD2; j_call: TRBJ2-1; cdr3_aa: CASSLGLAGARNEQFF; cdr3_nt: TGTGCCAGCAGCTTGGGACTAGCGGGAGCCCGGAATGAGCAGTTCTTC
v_call: TRBV5-1; d_call: TRBD1; j_call: TRBJ1-5; cdr3_aa: CASSAGQGDYQPQHF; cdr3_nt: TGCGCCAGCAGCGCCGGACAGGGGGACTATCAGCCCCAGCATTTT